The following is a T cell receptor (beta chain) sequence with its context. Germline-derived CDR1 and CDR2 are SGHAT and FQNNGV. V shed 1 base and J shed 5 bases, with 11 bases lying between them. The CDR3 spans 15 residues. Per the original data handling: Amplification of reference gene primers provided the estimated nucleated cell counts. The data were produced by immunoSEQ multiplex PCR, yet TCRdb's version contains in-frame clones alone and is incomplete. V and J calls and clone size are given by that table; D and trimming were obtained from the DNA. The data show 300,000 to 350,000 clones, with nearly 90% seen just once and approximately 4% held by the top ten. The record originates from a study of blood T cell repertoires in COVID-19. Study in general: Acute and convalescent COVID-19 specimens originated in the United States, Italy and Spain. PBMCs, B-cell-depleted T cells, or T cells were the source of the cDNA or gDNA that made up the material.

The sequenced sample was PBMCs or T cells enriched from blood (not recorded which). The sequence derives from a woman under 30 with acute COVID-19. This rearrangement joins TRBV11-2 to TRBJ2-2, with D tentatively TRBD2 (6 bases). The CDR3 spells CASSLGGIETGELFF. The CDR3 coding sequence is TGTGCCAGCAGCTTAGGCGGGATTGAGACCGGGGAGCTGTTTTTT.